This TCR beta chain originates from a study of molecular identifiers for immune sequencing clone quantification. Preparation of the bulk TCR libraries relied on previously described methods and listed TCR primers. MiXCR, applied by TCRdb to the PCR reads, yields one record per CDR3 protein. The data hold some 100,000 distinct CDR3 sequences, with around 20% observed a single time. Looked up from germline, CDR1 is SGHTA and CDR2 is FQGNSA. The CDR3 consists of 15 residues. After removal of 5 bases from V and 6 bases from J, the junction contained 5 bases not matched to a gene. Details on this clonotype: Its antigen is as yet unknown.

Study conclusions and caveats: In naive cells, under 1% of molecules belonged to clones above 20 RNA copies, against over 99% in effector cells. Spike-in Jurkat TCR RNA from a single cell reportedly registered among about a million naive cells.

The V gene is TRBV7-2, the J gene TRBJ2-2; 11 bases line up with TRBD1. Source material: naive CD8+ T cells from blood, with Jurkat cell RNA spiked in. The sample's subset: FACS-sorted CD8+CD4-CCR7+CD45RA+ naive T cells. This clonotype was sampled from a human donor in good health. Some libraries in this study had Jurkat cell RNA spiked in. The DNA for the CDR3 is TGTGCCAGCAGCCGGACAGGGGGCTTCGCCGGGGAGCTGTTTTTT. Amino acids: CASSRTGGFAGELFF.